A single sample gave rise to the 20 T cell receptor beta chains below, sequenced in a study of blood T cell repertoires in COVID-19 (dated by TCRdb to 2020 to 2022). Receptors were amplified or captured by the immunoSEQ multiplex PCR assay. TCRdb obtained this table from immuneACCESS and retained in-frame rearrangements with V and J assigned. These tables miss some clones; where compared with another copy, unresolved V genes account for less than half of the shortfall, and the remainder is unexplained. This sample comprises roughly 250,000 clones, 88% of them detected only once. The ten largest clones take up around 0.99% of the sample. Sequenced: peripheral blood. The receptors shown here come from a middle-aged woman who had recovered from COVID-19.

This chain connects TRBV15 to TRBJ2-7; TRBD2 is a possible D gene (6 bases). Between the trimmed V and J ends, which lost 5 bases and 12 bases, there was a span of 17 bases. This CDR3 has 12 residues. Germline V gene lookup returns CDR1 LNHNV and CDR2 YYDKDF (reference sequence). The CDR3 protein is CATSGTGEKAYF. The CDR3, as DNA: TGTGCCACCAGCGGGACGGGGGAGAAAGCGTACTTC.

The CDR3: CASTPLGGRGETQYF. CDR3 DNA sequence: TGTGCCAGCACCCCTTTGGGGGGGCGCGGAGAGACCCAGTACTTC. The V and J genes are TRBV7-2 and TRBJ2-5; D is possibly TRBD2 (7 bases). This CDR3 has 15 amino acids. The V and J ends lost 7 bases and 4 bases respectively, with 19 bases between them. Germline CDR1 is SGHTA and CDR2 is FQGNSA.

The chain combines TRBV6-2 or TRBV6-3 with TRBJ2-3; D perhaps matches TRBD1 (5 bases). The CDR3 consists of 13 residues. In germline, CDR1 is MNHEY, CDR2 SVGEGT. Trimming took 6 bases from V and 11 from J, leaving 18 bases between them. The CDR3: CASSPRAVVEQYF. In DNA, the CDR3 is TGTGCCAGCAGCCCCAGGGCAGTCGTAGAGCAGTATTTT.

This chain joins TRBV6-2 or TRBV6-3 and TRBJ2-1; the match to TRBD1 covers 8 bases. The V gene's germline CDR1 is MNHEY and CDR2 SVGEGT. The length of the CDR3 is 18 residues. Trimming cost V 2 bases and J 6 bases; bases outside gene matches: 15. The CDR3 sequence is CASSYPTFRTGRGNEQFF. The CDR3 coding sequence is TGTGCCAGCAGTTACCCCACCTTCCGGACAGGGAGAGGCAATGAGCAGTTCTTC.

This clone is a singleton in its sample. The V and J genes are TRBV12-3 or TRBV12-4 and TRBJ2-3, with 7 positions matching TRBD2. This CDR3 has 13 amino acids. The ends lost 6 bases at V and 4 bases at J; junction bases unmatched: 4. The CDR3 here is CASRAGEADTQYF. In nucleotides, the CDR3 is TGTGCCAGCAGGGCGGGAGAGGCAGATACGCAGTATTTT.

The V gene is TRBV7-3, the J gene TRBJ2-1, with D perhaps TRBD2 (5 bases). This CDR3 is 15 amino acids long. Trimming removed 1 base from V and 7 bases from J, with 14 bases in between. The germline V gene encodes CDR1 SGHTA and CDR2 FQGTGA. The CDR3 DNA reads TGTGCCAGCAGCTTAAGGGCTAGCAGACCTAATGAGCAGTTCTTC. It is translated as CASSLRASRPNEQFF.

The J gene is TRBJ1-6, the V gene TRBV30; D is undetermined. V dropped 2 bases and J dropped 9 bases, with 14 bases sitting between them. The CDR3 loop spans 14 amino acids. The germline V gene has CDR1 GTSNPN and CDR2 SVGIG (reference sequence). The CDR3 coding sequence is TGTGCCTGGAGTTCTCAAGGAGGGTTTTCACCCCTCCACTTT. Translated, it gives CAWSSQGGFSPLHF.

This chain joins TRBV11-2 and TRBJ2-7; 7 positions match TRBD1. Germline loops: CDR1 SGHAT, CDR2 FQNNGV. J was trimmed by 1 base and V by 6 bases; bases with no gene match: 9. The CDR3 has 15 residues. CDR3 in amino acids: CASRYTGTASYEQYF. In nucleotides, the CDR3 is TGTGCCAGCAGATACACCGGGACAGCTTCCTACGAGCAGTACTTC.

The chain employs TRBV9 and TRBJ1-1; a weak D match, TRBD1 (5 bases). Trimming removed 0 bases from V and 1 base from J, with 16 bases in between. This CDR3 region has 17 residues. Germline CDR1 SGDLS, CDR2 YYNGEE. In nucleotides, the CDR3 is TGTGCCAGCAGCGTAGGGGGCCGGGTTACGGGGAACACTGAAGCTTTCTTT. It specifies CASSVGGRVTGNTEAFF. Supplemented by reference TRBV9 and TRBJ1-1, the full variable domain reads DSGVTQTPKHLITATGQRVTLRCSPRSGDLSVYWYQQSLDQGLQFLIQYYNGEERAKGNILERFSAQQFPDLHSELNLSSLELGDSALYFCASSVGGRVTGNTEAFFGQGTRLTVV.

The V call is TRBV5-1, the J call TRBJ2-1; TRBD1 matches 9 bases. CDR1 and CDR2 from the germline V gene are SGHRS and YFSETQ. This CDR3 spans 14 amino acids. Unmatched junction bases numbered 7, after V lost 4 bases and J lost 8 bases. This chain's CDR3 is CASSPDRGWDEQFF. In nucleotides, the CDR3 is TGCGCCAGCAGCCCGGACAGGGGTTGGGATGAGCAGTTCTTC.

The V and J genes are TRBV7-2 and TRBJ1-2, with 11 bases matching TRBD1. CDR3 length: 16 amino acids. The germline gives CDR1 SGHTA, CDR2 FQGNSA. The ends lost 4 bases at V and 8 bases at J; junction bases unmatched: 12. The CDR3 coding sequence is TGTGCCAGCAGCTCCCAAGCCCCGGGACAGGGGGTCGGCTACACCTTC. This translates into CASSSQAPGQGVGYTF.

The CDR3 here is CASSQDRGNSYEQYF. CDR3 coding DNA: TGCGCCAGCAGCCAAGATCGCGGGAACAGCTACGAGCAGTACTTC. The V and J genes are TRBV4-3 and TRBJ2-7; a possible D gene is TRBD2 (6 bases). CDR1 and CDR2 from the germline V gene are LGHNA and YSLEER. V was trimmed by 0 bases and J by 3 bases, leaving 12 bases between them. This CDR3 has 15 residues.

This chain links TRBV7-3 with TRBJ1-4, with 7 nucleotides matching TRBD1. The junction had 9 bases not matched to a gene; V was cut back by 4 bases and J by 7 bases. Germline lookup yields CDR1 SGHTA and CDR2 FQGTGA. CDR3 length equals 15 residues. CDR3: CASSSQGGRGEKLFF. The CDR3 nucleotides read TGTGCCAGCAGCTCCCAAGGGGGCCGGGGTGAAAAACTGTTTTTT.

The chain is built from TRBV6-5 and TRBJ1-1; a weak D match, TRBD1 (5 bases). The CDR3 runs 14 residues. With 7 bases removed from V and 4 bases from J, the gap between germline ends came to 16 bases. Germline V lookup: CDR1 MNHEY, CDR2 SVGAGI. Here the CDR3 reads CASNPGGWVTEAFF. The DNA for the CDR3 is TGTGCCAGCAACCCCGGGGGGTGGGTCACTGAAGCTTTCTTT.

J is TRBJ1-1 and V is TRBV11-2; TRBD1 matches 12 bases. Per the germline V gene, CDR1 is SGHAT and CDR2 is FQNNGV. V lost 5 bases to trimming and J lost 10 bases; unmatched junction nucleotides: 5. The CDR3 runs 13 residues. The CDR3 sequence: CASSPGTGGRAFF. Written as DNA, the CDR3 is TGTGCCAGCAGCCCCGGGACAGGGGGCCGAGCTTTCTTT.

This clone was observed a few times. The gene calls are TRBV7-9 and TRBJ2-7; 9 nucleotides agree with TRBD1. Per germline, CDR1 SEHNR and CDR2 FQNEAQ (reference sequence). V lost 6 bases to trimming and J lost 3 bases; unmatched junction nucleotides: 18. The CDR3 totals 18 residues. The CDR3 coding sequence is TGTGCCAGCAGTTCCACCTCGGGACAGGGTAACCCCCTCTACGAGCAGTACTTC. This codes for CASSSTSGQGNPLYEQYF.

This chain links TRBV3-1 (or the pseudogene TRBV3-2) with TRBJ1-2; D gene ambiguous. V was trimmed by 5 bases and J by 6 bases, leaving 13 bases between them. CDR1 and CDR2 (germline): LGHDT, YNNKEL (reference sequence). This CDR3 comprises 13 residues. As DNA, the CDR3 is TGTGCCAGCAGCTCTAGCACCCTCCATGGCTACACCTTC. It yields the protein CASSSSTLHGYTF.

This chain joins TRBV7-2 and TRBJ1-1; TRBD1 is a possible D gene (6 bases). Germline assignment: CDR1 SGHTA and CDR2 FQGNSA. Deletions cut 0 bases from V and 2 bases from J, with 16 bases between. The CDR3 has 17 residues. The DNA for the CDR3 is TGTGCCAGCAGCTTAGCCGGGCCAGGGGTACTTAACACTGAAGCTTTCTTT. Its protein is CASSLAGPGVLNTEAFF.

This clone was recorded once. The chain recombines TRBV27 with TRBJ2-1; 8 nucleotides match TRBD2. The CDR3 covers 14 residues. After removal of 6 bases from V and 7 bases from J, the junction contained 8 bases not matched to a gene. Germline-derived CDR1 and CDR2 are MNHEY and SMNVEV (reference sequence). CDR3 sequence reads: CASSPGLDGNEQFF. In nucleotides, the CDR3 is TGTGCCAGCAGCCCGGGACTAGATGGGAATGAGCAGTTCTTC.

This chain joins TRBV19 and TRBJ2-4; maybe TRBD1 (5 bases). Between the trimmed V and J ends, which lost 3 bases and 8 bases, there was a span of 14 bases. The CDR3 covers 14 residues. Germline CDR1 LNHDA, CDR2 SQIVND (reference sequence). The CDR3 DNA follows: TGTGCCAGTAGTATTTCCAGGGAATGGGACATTCAGTACTTC. This translates into CASSISREWDIQYF.